The clone carrying this T cell receptor (beta chain) was counted only a few times. The target antigen is unknown. Germline V gene sequence: CDR1 LNHNV, CDR2 YYDKDF (reference sequence). The CDR3 length is 15 residues. V lost 5 bases and J lost 7; bases outside the gene matches: 8. The source of the sample is a study of cytomegalovirus exposure and HLA in healthy donors. PCR was performed using 60 Vbeta and 13 Jbeta primers. TCRdb keeps only in-frame clones here, not all; method: immunoSEQ multiplex PCR. The sample yields 90,000 to 130,000 clones, roughly 83% seen once. Notes on the study in general: Listed as cytomegalovirus-associated were 150 or so TCR beta chains.

The sequence derives from a young woman in good health and CMV-seropositive. The chain recombines TRBV15 with TRBJ1-6; the match to TRBD1 covers 7 bases. The sequenced sample consisted of PBMCs. CDR3 sequence: CATSGHRGQNSPLHF. DNA for the CDR3: TGTGCCACCAGCGGACACAGGGGACAGAATTCACCCCTCCACTTT.